One sample yielded the 17 T cell receptor beta chains listed below, sequenced in a study of siplizumab effects on memory and regulatory T cells. This table comes from immunoSEQ multiplex PCR, and its TCRdb copy is limited to in-frame clones, with some not included. The top ten clones hold 0.62% of a sample with roughly 100,000 clones, about 93% of them seen once. The material sequenced was Tregs sorted from blood. These receptors were collected from a human donor in good health.

The rearrangement links TRBV19 to TRBJ2-1; D is tentatively TRBD1 or TRBD2 (5 bases each). There are 14 residues in the CDR3. V was clipped by 6 bases and J by 2 bases, with 11 bases between them. In germline, CDR1 is LNHDA, CDR2 SQIVND (reference sequence). In DNA, the CDR3 is TGTGCCAGTAGCCCGGGACGGACCTACAATGAGCAGTTCTTC. It is translated as CASSPGRTYNEQFF.

This clone was observed a single time. The V and J genes are TRBV19 and TRBJ1-2; D is perhaps TRBD1 (6 bases). Germline CDR1 is LNHDA and CDR2 is SQIVND (reference sequence). Trimming shortened V by 6 bases and J by 2 bases, and 19 bases separated the two germline ends. The CDR3 covers 16 residues. The DNA for the CDR3 is TGTGCCAGTAGACCGGGAATCGACAGGCCGAACTATGGCTACACCTTC. Translated, it gives CASRPGIDRPNYGYTF.

The gene calls are TRBV5-1 and TRBJ2-3; 7 bases map to TRBD2. This CDR3 region has 17 residues. J lost 5 bases, V lost 0 bases, and 12 bases had no gene match. CDR1 and CDR2 from the germline V gene are SGHRS and YFSETQ. CDR3 coding DNA: TGCGCCAGCAGCTTGGCCATACTAGCGCAATCCAGAGATACGCAGTATTTT. Residues: CASSLAILAQSRDTQYF.

The gene calls are TRBV7-2 and TRBJ1-3; D remains unclear. This CDR3 has 15 residues. Trimming removed 0 bases at V and 0 bases at J, with 6 bases between. Germline V gives CDR1 SGHTA, CDR2 FQGNSA. CDR3 nucleotide sequence: TGTGCCAGCAGCTTAGCCGATTTCTCTGGAAACACCATATATTTT. It codes for CASSLADFSGNTIYF.

The V gene is TRBV2, the J gene TRBJ1-2, with D hard to call. The CDR3 covers 14 residues. V lost 0 bases and J lost 10, with 15 bases in between. Germline loops: CDR1 SNHLY, CDR2 FYNNEI. CDR3 protein: CASSEAAAGWNYTF. As DNA, the CDR3 is TGTGCCAGCAGTGAAGCCGCGGCGGGCTGGAACTACACCTTC.

A few counts support this clone. The CDR3 loop is CASSLVGELFF. The DNA for the CDR3 is TGTGCCAGCAGCCTCGTTGGGGAGCTGTTTTTT. J is TRBJ2-2 and V is TRBV14; D is unresolved. Trimming shortened V by 4 bases and J by 8 bases, and 5 bases separated the two germline ends. The CDR3 extends over 11 amino acids. From germline, CDR1 is SGHDN and CDR2 FVKESK.

J is TRBJ2-7 and V is TRBV4-1, with 11 bases aligning to TRBD2. CDR1 is MGHRA and CDR2 is YSYEKL in the germline V gene. The CDR3 runs to 14 residues. V lost 3 bases, J lost 7 bases, and 5 bases stayed unmatched. CDR3 bases: TGCGCCAGCAGCCAGGAGGGACTAGCGGCAGAGCAGTACTTC. Translated, it gives CASSQEGLAAEQYF.

V usage is TRBV7-9 and J usage is TRBJ1-2, with D tentatively TRBD1 (5 bases). With 2 bases removed from V and 0 bases from J, the gap between germline ends came to 10 bases. Germline V gives CDR1 SEHNR, CDR2 FQNEAQ (reference sequence). The CDR3 covers 15 residues. The CDR3 loop is CASSLSGTPNYGYTF. As DNA, the CDR3 is TGTGCCAGCAGCTTATCCGGGACGCCTAACTATGGCTACACCTTC.

V gene TRBV27 combines with J gene TRBJ2-5, with TRBD2 matching over 12 bases. The CDR3 runs 20 residues. From germline, CDR1 is MNHEY and CDR2 SMNVEV (reference sequence). With V trimmed by 4 bases and J by 3 bases, 18 bases remained unmatched. For the CDR3, the DNA is TGTGCCAGCAGTTATGGTCCGAGACTAGCGGGAGTACCCACAAAAGAGACCCAGTACTTC. It encodes CASSYGPRLAGVPTKETQYF.

The chain carries TRBV7-6 and TRBJ2-3; 13 bases fit TRBD2. The CDR3 consists of 16 residues. V lost 5 bases and J lost 4; bases outside the gene matches: 6. Germline V gives CDR1 SGHVS, CDR2 FNYEAQ. The CDR3 bases are TGTGCCAGCAGCCCGGGACTAGCGGGACCGGCAGATACGCAGTATTTT. This encodes CASSPGLAGPADTQYF. The variable domain in full, completed from reference TRBV7-6 and TRBJ2-3, reads GAGVSQSPRYKVTKRGQDVALRCDPISGHVSLYWYRQALGQGPEFLTYFNYEAQQDKSGLPNDRFSAERPEGSISTLTIQRTEQRDSAMYRCASSPGLAGPADTQYFGPGTRLTVL.

V gene TRBV5-1 combines with J gene TRBJ2-1; TRBD2 matches at 8 bases. Germline V gene lookup returns CDR1 SGHRS and CDR2 YFSETQ. Trimming took 4 bases from V and 9 from J; bases not matched to a gene: 12. This CDR3 is 15 amino acids long. The CDR3 nucleotides read TGCGCCAGCAGCGACAATCCGGGACTAGGGCGTGAGCAGTTCTTC. It is translated as CASSDNPGLGREQFF. The full variable domain, in which reference TRBV5-1 and TRBJ2-1 provide the parts outside the CDR3, is KAGVTQTPRYLIKTRGQQVTLSCSPISGHRSVSWYQQTPGQGLQFLFEYFSETQRNKGNFPGRFSGRQFSNSRSEMNVSTLELGDSALYLCASSDNPGLGREQFFGPGTRLTVL.

The chain recombines TRBV6-5 with TRBJ2-7, with 8 bases matching TRBD1. The CDR3 has 14 residues. V shed 6 bases, J shed 2 bases, and the junction held 6 bases outside the gene matches. Germline values: CDR1 MNHEY, CDR2 SVGAGI. The CDR3: CASSGTGGPYEQYF. The CDR3 DNA reads as TGTGCCAGCAGCGGGACAGGCGGTCCCTACGAGCAGTACTTC.

The V and J genes are TRBV7-9 and TRBJ1-2, with D maybe TRBD1 (5 bases). Germline loops: CDR1 SEHNR, CDR2 FQNEAQ (reference sequence). The CDR3 runs 14 residues. With 7 bases removed from V and 4 bases from J, the gap between germline ends came to 16 bases. The CDR3 bases are TGTGCCAGCACCAAAAGAGGGGCAATCTATGGCTACACCTTC. As protein: CASTKRGAIYGYTF.

This sequence joins TRBV5-2 and TRBJ1-2. TRBV5-2 is reported as a pseudogene. This CDR3 region has 13 residues. The chain's CDR3 is CASKLRKTYGYTF. The CDR3 DNA sequence: TGTGCCAGCAAGTTACGAAAGACCTATGGCTACACCTTC.

The V and J genes are TRBV29-1 and TRBJ2-7; D may be TRBD1 or TRBD2 (5 bases each). The V gene's germline CDR1 is SQVTM and CDR2 ANQGSEA. The CDR3 consists of 14 residues. Between the trimmed V and J ends, which lost 6 bases and 0 bases, there was a span of 15 bases. The CDR3 here is CSVARDGISYEQYF. Written as DNA, the CDR3 is TGCAGCGTGGCTCGGGACGGGATCTCCTACGAGCAGTACTTC.

For this clone: This specimen includes other DNA sequences encoding the same CDR3. V gene TRBV7-9 combines with J gene TRBJ1-5; no firm D call. In germline, CDR1 is SEHNR, CDR2 FQNEAQ (reference sequence). This CDR3 has 12 residues. V gave up 6 bases and J gave up 5 bases, with 8 bases separating them. CDR3 sequence: CASSLRDQPQHF. DNA of the CDR3: TGTGCCAGCAGTCTACGAGATCAGCCCCAGCATTTT.

The chain joins TRBV7-3 to TRBJ1-3, with a tentative D call TRBD1 (5 bases). The germline V gene has CDR1 SGHTA and CDR2 FQGTGA. The ends were cut back, 1 base at V and 2 bases at J, with 9 bases in the middle. This CDR3 contains 15 residues. Here the CDR3 reads CASSLIGTPGNTIYF. CDR3 sequence (DNA): TGTGCCAGCAGCTTAATCGGGACCCCTGGAAACACCATATATTTT.